A selection of T cell receptor beta chains follows, all from one sample in a study of T cell responses to AZD1222 COVID-19 vaccine. TCRdb's table, derived via immunoSEQ multiplex PCR, lists solely in-frame clones and lacks some. The sample lists 80,000 or so clones, roughly 80% occurring once. Source: peripheral blood, taken on day 0 of AZD1222 vaccination. The receptor source for this set is an adult in good health. Each CDR3 is given with its conserved first and last residue. A D gene is named only where the DNA matches it firmly. Clone sizes are given selectively: once, few, many, or a class where the clone is expanded.

v_gene: TRBV7-9; abundance: .; d_gene: TRBD1; j_gene: TRBJ1-1; CDR3nt: TGTGCCAGCAGCCAGCATAGACAGGGGAACACTGAAGCTTTCTTT; CDR3aa: CASSQHRQGNTEAFF
v_gene: TRBV7-3; abundance: few; d_gene: .; j_gene: TRBJ2-3; CDR3nt: TGTGCCAGCAGCGGGGGGGCTAGCACAGATACGCAGTATTTT; CDR3aa: CASSGGASTDTQYF
v_gene: TRBV2; abundance: .; d_gene: .; j_gene: TRBJ2-7; CDR3nt: TGTGCCAGCAGACCAGACGGGGGGCTTCCCCACGAGCAGTACTTC; CDR3aa: CASRPDGGLPHEQYF
v_gene: TRBV6-2/TRBV6-3; abundance: .; d_gene: TRBD2; j_gene: TRBJ2-1; CDR3nt: TGTGCCAGCAGTTACTCCCTTTCTAATAAGCGGGAGGGTTACAATGAGCAGTTCTTC; CDR3aa: CASSYSLSNKREGYNEQFF
v_gene: TRBV4-3; abundance: .; d_gene: .; j_gene: TRBJ1-1; CDR3nt: TGCGCCAGCAGCCAAGATCGGGGATATGCTGAAGCTTTCTTT; CDR3aa: CASSQDRGYAEAFF
v_gene: TRBV4-3; abundance: .; d_gene: .; j_gene: TRBJ1-1; CDR3nt: TGCGCCAGCAGCCGCTCGGCAGGGAGCGCTGAAGCTTTCTTT; CDR3aa: CASSRSAGSAEAFF
v_gene: TRBV28; abundance: .; d_gene: TRBD1; j_gene: TRBJ2-7; CDR3nt: TGTGCCAGCAGTGGGGGGACAGGGGCCTACGAGCAGTACTTC; CDR3aa: CASSGGTGAYEQYF
v_gene: TRBV14; abundance: once; d_gene: .; j_gene: TRBJ1-1; CDR3nt: TGTGCCAGCAGCCAAGTCGGAAACACTGAAGCTTTCTTT; CDR3aa: CASSQVGNTEAFF
v_gene: TRBV6-5; abundance: .; d_gene: .; j_gene: TRBJ1-1; CDR3nt: TGTGCCAGCAGTTACGCCACGGCCACTGAAGCTTTCTTT; CDR3aa: CASSYATATEAFF
v_gene: TRBV12-5; abundance: .; d_gene: .; j_gene: TRBJ2-7; CDR3nt: TGTGCTAGTGGTTTGGTACTCATAGGCACCTCCTCCTACGAGCAGTACTTC; CDR3aa: CASGLVLIGTSSYEQYF
v_gene: TRBV7-2; abundance: few; d_gene: .; j_gene: TRBJ2-3; CDR3nt: TGTGCCAGCAGCTTAGACTATGGGGCAGATACGCAGTATTTT; CDR3aa: CASSLDYGADTQYF
v_gene: TRBV5-4; abundance: .; d_gene: .; j_gene: TRBJ1-5; CDR3nt: TGTGCCAGCAGCTTTGCCTCCACGGGCATAAGCAATCAGCCCCAGCATTTT; CDR3aa: CASSFASTGISNQPQHF
v_gene: TRBV9; abundance: .; d_gene: .; j_gene: TRBJ1-2; CDR3nt: TGTGCCAGCAGCGTAGACAGGAACTATGGCTACACCTTC; CDR3aa: CASSVDRNYGYTF
v_gene: TRBV5-6; abundance: once; d_gene: .; j_gene: TRBJ1-3; CDR3nt: TGTGCCAGCAGCCTTACAGGGTCTGGAAACACCATATATTTT; CDR3aa: CASSLTGSGNTIYF
v_gene: TRBV5-1; abundance: .; d_gene: .; j_gene: TRBJ1-3; CDR3nt: TGCGCCAGCAGCTTGGGACAGATAAACTCTGGAAACACCATATATTTT; CDR3aa: CASSLGQINSGNTIYF
v_gene: TRBV10-3; abundance: .; d_gene: .; j_gene: TRBJ2-7; CDR3nt: TGTGCCATCAGTGAGCCGGGGTCCCTCCCTGCTTACTTC; CDR3aa: CAISEPGSLPAYF
v_gene: TRBV19; abundance: .; d_gene: .; j_gene: TRBJ2-7; CDR3nt: TGTGCCAGTAGTCCGGGGGTTACCTACGAGCAGTACTTC; CDR3aa: CASSPGVTYEQYF
v_gene: TRBV5-6; abundance: .; d_gene: .; j_gene: TRBJ1-2; CDR3nt: TGTGCCAGCAGCGATGACAGCAACTATGGCTACACCTTC; CDR3aa: CASSDDSNYGYTF
v_gene: TRBV7-6; abundance: .; d_gene: TRBD1; j_gene: TRBJ1-2; CDR3nt: TGTGCCAGCAGCCTGCAGGGGGCGACTGGCTACACCTTC; CDR3aa: CASSLQGATGYTF